The 2 T cell receptor beta chains below all came from one sample that was sequenced in a study of OX40 agonist ivuxolimab in advanced cancers. Here immunoSEQ multiplex PCR was the method, and the copy in TCRdb shows in-frame clones only, minus some. The sample consists of 75,000 to 100,000 clones, approximately 88% of them appearing once. Source: CD4+ or CD8+ T cells sorted from blood, taken in a trial of the OX40 agonist ivuxolimab. The receptor set was obtained from an adult with an advanced solid tumor such as melanoma, head and neck, liver or kidney cancer.

This rearrangement joins TRBV5-4 to TRBJ1-3; D is uncertain. Germline loops: CDR1 SGHNT, CDR2 YYREEE (reference sequence). V was trimmed by 8 bases and J by 5 bases, leaving 8 bases between them. This CDR3 is 11 amino acids long. The CDR3 spells CASSARNTIYF. The CDR3 DNA follows: TGTGCCAGTAGCGCGAGAAACACCATATATTTT. The full variable domain, rest sourced from reference TRBV5-4 and TRBJ1-3, is ETGVTQSPTHLIKTRGQQVTLRCSSQSGHNTVSWYQQALGQGPQFIFQYYREEENGRGNFPPRFSGLQFPNYSSELNVNALELDDSALYLCASSARNTIYFGEGSWLTVV.

The chain links TRBV25-1 to TRBJ1-1; D call uncertain. This CDR3 is built from 13 residues. With 4 bases removed from V and 5 bases from J, the gap between germline ends came to 11 bases. The germline CDR1 and CDR2 sequences are MGHDK and SYGVNS. The CDR3 protein is CASSGNLPTEAFF. DNA of the CDR3: TGTGCCAGCAGTGGGAACTTACCGACTGAAGCTTTCTTT.